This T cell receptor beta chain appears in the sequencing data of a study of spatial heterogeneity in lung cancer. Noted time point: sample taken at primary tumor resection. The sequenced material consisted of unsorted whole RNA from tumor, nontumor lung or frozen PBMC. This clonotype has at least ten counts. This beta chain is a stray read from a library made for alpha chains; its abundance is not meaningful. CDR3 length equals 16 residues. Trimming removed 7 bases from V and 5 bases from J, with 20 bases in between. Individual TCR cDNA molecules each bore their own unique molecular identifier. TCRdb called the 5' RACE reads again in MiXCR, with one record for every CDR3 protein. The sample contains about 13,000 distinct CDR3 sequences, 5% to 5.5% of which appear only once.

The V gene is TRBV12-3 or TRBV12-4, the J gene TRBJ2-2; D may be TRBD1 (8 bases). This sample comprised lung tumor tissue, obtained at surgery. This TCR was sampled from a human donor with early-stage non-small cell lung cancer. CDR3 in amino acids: CASNHRGGTGTGELFF. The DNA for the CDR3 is TGTGCCAGCAACCACAGGGGGGGCACCGGGACCGGGGAGCTGTTTTTT.